The 20 T cell receptor beta chains reported below all come from one sample, sequenced in a study of blood T cell repertoires in COVID-19. Method: immunoSEQ multiplex PCR; TCRdb's copy keeps in-frame clones and lacks some. The sample contains fewer than 250,000 clones, approximately 86% of which appear only once. The sequenced sample was PBMCs or T cells enriched from blood (not recorded which). The receptors shown here come from a woman aged 35 to 49 with acute COVID-19.

The chain joins TRBV11-3 to TRBJ2-2; no reliable D call. Between the trimmed V and J ends, which lost 5 bases and 2 bases, there was a span of 9 bases. In germline, CDR1 is SGHNT, CDR2 YENEEA. The CDR3 consists of 14 residues. The CDR3 DNA reads TGTGCCAGCAGCGTACAGAGCAACACCGGGGAGCTGTTTTTT. Translating gives CASSVQSNTGELFF.

A few counts support this clone. CDR3 bases: TGCAGTGCTAGTCGCGGGATCTCCTACGAGCAGTACTTC. It is translated as CSASRGISYEQYF. The chain couples TRBV20-1 to TRBJ2-7, with D maybe TRBD2 (6 bases). V lost 3 bases and J lost 0, with 9 bases in between. The CDR3 has 13 residues. Germline values: CDR1 DFQATT, CDR2 SNEGSKA (reference sequence).

This clone appeared once. The V call is TRBV28, the J call TRBJ2-7, with D unresolved. Between the trimmed V and J ends, which lost 8 bases and 0 bases, there was a span of 11 bases. Germline V gene data show CDR1 as MDHEN and CDR2 as SYDVKM. The CDR3 contains 13 residues. As DNA, the CDR3 is TGTGCCAGCGGAGAGACGAGCTCCTACGAGCAGTACTTC. Its translation: CASGETSSYEQYF.

The V call is TRBV7-9, the J call TRBJ2-1; TRBD2 aligns across 7 bases. Germline CDR1 is SEHNR and CDR2 is FQNEAQ (reference sequence). The CDR3 has 13 amino acids. V dropped 11 bases and J dropped 3; count of bases not matched to a gene: 7. For the CDR3, the DNA is TGTGCCTCGACGGGGGGATTCTACAATGAGCAGTTCTTC. Translating gives CASTGGFYNEQFF. Combining the CDR3 with reference TRBV7-9 and TRBJ2-1 gives the whole variable domain DTGVSQNPRHKITKRGQNVTFRCDPISEHNRLYWYRQTLGQGPEFLTYFQNEAQLEKSRLLSDRFSAERPKGSFSTLEIQRTEQGDSAMYLCASTGGFYNEQFFGPGTRLTVL.

The chain is built from TRBV5-1 and TRBJ2-7; no firm D call. Germline V gives CDR1 SGHRS, CDR2 YFSETQ. The CDR3 is made up of 14 amino acids. Trimming removed 4 bases from V and 3 bases from J, with 14 bases in between. This CDR3 is CASSVSRLGYEQYF. The CDR3 coding sequence is TGCGCCAGCAGCGTTAGCAGACTCGGCTACGAGCAGTACTTC. The full variable domain, its missing parts supplied by reference TRBV5-1 and TRBJ2-7, is KAGVTQTPRYLIKTRGQQVTLSCSPISGHRSVSWYQQTPGQGLQFLFEYFSETQRNKGNFPGRFSGRQFSNSRSEMNVSTLELGDSALYLCASSVSRLGYEQYFGPGTRLTVT.

This rearrangement joins TRBV19 to TRBJ2-7; the D gene is possibly TRBD2 (6 bases). Germline CDR1 is LNHDA and CDR2 is SQIVND (reference sequence). CDR3 length equals 15 residues. Trimming shortened V by 6 bases and J by 3 bases, and 18 bases separated the two germline ends. The CDR3 nucleotides are TGTGCCAGTAGCTCCCGGGCCCCCGGGAGCTACGAGCAGTACTTC. Translated: CASSSRAPGSYEQYF.

This sequence joins TRBV5-1 and TRBJ2-7, with a tentative D call TRBD1 (5 bases). CDR1 is SGHRS, CDR2 YFSETQ, per germline. The CDR3 runs to 11 residues. V was shortened by 4 bases and J by 3 bases, with 5 bases between the two germline ends. DNA for the CDR3: TGCGCCAGCAGCACAGGCTACGAGCAGTACTTC. Residues: CASSTGYEQYF.

The J gene is TRBJ1-2, the V gene TRBV3-1 (or the pseudogene TRBV3-2); possible D gene TRBD1, 5 bases. Trimming took 2 bases from V and 4 from J, leaving 14 bases between them. The CDR3 runs to 15 residues. The germline CDR1 and CDR2 sequences are LGHDT and YNNKEL (reference sequence). CDR3 in DNA: TGTGCCAGCAGCCAAACCTGGGGCGTCTCCTATGGCTACACCTTC. It encodes CASSQTWGVSYGYTF.

The gene calls are TRBV29-1 and TRBJ1-1; tentative D call: TRBD1 (5 bases). The germline V and J ends were trimmed by 5 bases and 4 bases, with 11 bases remaining between them. CDR1 and CDR2 from the germline V gene are SQVTM and ANQGSEA. CDR3 length: 12 residues. In nucleotides, the CDR3 is TGCAGCGTTTCGCCAGGGCGCACTGAAGCTTTCTTT. Its translation is CSVSPGRTEAFF.

The chain carries TRBV27 and TRBJ1-6; 7 bases are a match to TRBD1. V shed 6 bases and J 4 bases; nucleotides not matched to a gene: 12. Germline V gene sequence: CDR1 MNHEY, CDR2 SMNVEV (reference sequence). CDR3 length equals 17 residues. CDR3 loop: CASSPDRTGGYNSPLHF. CDR3 bases: TGTGCCAGCAGCCCAGACCGGACAGGCGGATATAATTCACCCCTCCACTTT.

The rearrangement links TRBV19 to TRBJ1-2; 9 bases match TRBD1. V lost 5 bases to trimming and J lost 8 bases; unmatched junction nucleotides: 9. Germline V gives CDR1 LNHDA, CDR2 SQIVND (reference sequence). The CDR3 loop spans 14 amino acids. This chain's CDR3 is CASSGSGQGLGYTF. As DNA, the CDR3 is TGTGCCAGTAGTGGTTCGGGACAGGGTCTCGGCTACACCTTC.

This clone was observed a handful of times. The V and J genes are TRBV25-1 and TRBJ2-1, with 8 nucleotides matching TRBD2. In germline, CDR1 is MGHDK, CDR2 SYGVNS. The CDR3 loop spans 16 amino acids. The ends lost 4 bases at V and 7 bases at J; junction bases unmatched: 12. The CDR3 reads CASSVLPAGDDNEQFF. The CDR3 nucleotides read TGTGCCAGCAGTGTCTTACCAGCGGGAGACGATAATGAGCAGTTCTTC.

This chain uses TRBV2 with TRBJ2-3; TRBD1 matches at 8 bases. Germline V CDR1 and CDR2: SNHLY, FYNNEI. The V segment lost 8 bases and the J segment 4 bases; nucleotides outside the gene matches: 17. CDR3 length equals 17 residues. CDR3 sequence reads: CASRPSFDRGDADTQYF. In nucleotides, the CDR3 is TGTGCCAGCCGTCCCTCCTTCGACAGGGGAGACGCAGATACGCAGTATTTT.

V is TRBV19 and J is TRBJ1-5; D gene unclear. Germline V gene data show CDR1 as LNHDA and CDR2 as SQIVND (reference sequence). CDR3 size: 14 residues. Trimming left V 3 bases short and J 4 bases short, with 10 bases between. The DNA for the CDR3 is TGTGCCAGTAGTATCTGGGGAGGGAATCAGCCCCAGCATTTT. It codes for CASSIWGGNQPQHF. The whole variable domain, filled in from reference TRBV19 and TRBJ1-5, reads DGGITQSPKYLFRKEGQNVTLSCEQNLNHDAMYWYRQDPGQGLRLIYYSQIVNDFQKGDIAEGYSVSREKKESFPLTVTSAQKNPTAFYLCASSIWGGNQPQHFGDGTRLSIL.

The J gene is TRBJ2-1, the V gene TRBV3-1 (or the pseudogene TRBV3-2); the match to TRBD2 covers 8 bases. From germline, CDR1 is LGHDT and CDR2 YNNKEL (reference sequence). The CDR3 totals 14 residues. V shed 8 bases and J 6 bases; nucleotides not matched to a gene: 9. CDR3 coding DNA: TGTGCCAGCCAGGCGGGAGGCCGGGGCAATGAGCAGTTCTTC. Its translation is CASQAGGRGNEQFF.

The chain carries TRBV2 and TRBJ2-5; D is perhaps TRBD2 (5 bases). There are 14 residues in the CDR3. Germline CDR1 and CDR2: SNHLY and FYNNEI. Trimming pared 6 bases from V and 3 bases from J, leaving 14 bases between. CDR3 in DNA: TGTGCCAGCAGGAGGGTCCTGAGAGAAGAGACCCAGTACTTC. It yields the protein CASRRVLREETQYF.

The V and J genes are TRBV11-2 and TRBJ2-6, with 9 bases lining up with TRBD1. The CDR3 spans 19 residues. CDR1 is SGHAT, CDR2 FQNNGV, per germline. V lost 5 bases, J lost 1 base, and 12 bases stayed unmatched. The CDR3 spells CASSATGGVLASGANVLTF. CDR3 DNA: TGTGCCAGCAGCGCCACAGGGGGCGTCTTGGCTTCTGGGGCCAACGTCCTGACTTTC.

The chain links TRBV28 to TRBJ2-5; the match to TRBD1 covers 8 bases. Germline assignment: CDR1 MDHEN and CDR2 SYDVKM. There are 16 residues in the CDR3. V trimming: 2 bases; J trimming: 1 base; junction bases outside the gene matches: 6. The CDR3 DNA follows: TGTGCCAGCAGTTTAATCGGGACAGGAGTCCAAGAGACCCAGTACTTC. This encodes CASSLIGTGVQETQYF. Complete variable domain (other parts from reference TRBV28 and TRBJ2-5): DVKVTQSSRYLVKRTGEKVFLECVQDMDHENMFWYRQDPGLGLRLIYFSYDVKMKEKGDIPEGYSVSREKKERFSLILESASTNQTSMYLCASSLIGTGVQETQYFGPGTRLLVL.

This clone was detected once. The V call is TRBV27, the J call TRBJ1-5; 9 nucleotides line up with TRBD1. V was clipped by 7 bases and J by 9 bases; unmatched bases: 13. This CDR3 spans 15 amino acids. From germline, CDR1 is MNHEY and CDR2 SMNVEV (reference sequence). The DNA for the CDR3 is TGTGCCAGCAAGATTTCGGGACAGGGAGTTTGGCCCCAGCATTTT. It is translated as CASKISGQGVWPQHF.

This rearrangement joins TRBV27 to TRBJ1-6, with 7 bases aligning to TRBD1. The CDR3 length is 15 residues. Germline CDR1 is MNHEY and CDR2 is SMNVEV (reference sequence). Trimming took 6 bases from V and 2 from J; bases not matched to a gene: 4. The CDR3 nucleotides read TGTGCCAGCAGAGTTGGGACAGCCTATAATTCACCCCTCCACTTT. Encoded protein: CASRVGTAYNSPLHF.